This T cell receptor (beta chain) was identified during a study of CD8+ T cells in alopecia areata. In the study overall: Treated patients were dosed with oral tofacitinib, taking 5 to 10 mg twice daily.

Between the trimmed V and J ends, which lost 1 base and 2 bases, there was a span of 7 bases. The CDR3 is 14 amino acids. The germline gives CDR1 SGHTA, CDR2 FQGNSA. Whole-study results and caveats: Lesional scalp, notably in alopecia totalis/universalis, had clonality above that of normal scalp.

Investigators isolated RNA and reverse transcribed it into cDNA to act as the sequencing template. Here immunoSEQ multiplex PCR was the method, and the copy in TCRdb shows in-frame clones only, minus some. This sample has 180,000 or so clones, with less than 80% found just once. This clone has just one count. Its antigen is not identified. The receptor was isolated from a human donor with alopecia areata. The sequences come from CD8+ T cells sorted from blood, collected at week 0. This chain uses TRBV7-2 with TRBJ2-3; D remains ambiguous. CDR3 amino acids: CASSLEHSTDTQYF. The CDR3 DNA sequence: TGTGCCAGCAGCTTAGAACACTCCACAGATACGCAGTATTTT.